The table lists the clone carrying this T cell receptor beta chain with a few counts. In the source study's methods: By means of reference gene primer amplification, nucleated cell counts were estimated. Repertoires were generated with immunoSEQ multiplex PCR, while TCRdb's copy carries only in-frame clones and drops some. The DNA was the basis for D and trimming; V, J and clone size are from that table. The sample lists roughly 270,000 clones, over 75% occurring once. Germline lookup yields CDR1 KGHSH and CDR2 LQKENI. The ends were cut back, 3 bases at V and 3 bases at J, with 5 bases in the middle. The CDR3 contains 12 residues. The data are from a study of blood T cell repertoires in COVID-19. The overall study: In each case, the material was cDNA or gDNA derived from T cells, B-cell-depleted T cells, or PBMCs.

Source material: peripheral blood. The rearrangement links TRBV18 to TRBJ1-2; D gene uncertain. The receptor comes from a man younger than 35 with active or convalescent COVID-19. Here the CDR3 DNA reads TGTGCCAGCTCACCCCAGGACTATGGCTACACCTTC. The encoded protein is CASSPQDYGYTF.